The 4 T cell receptor beta chains in this list originate from one sample, sequenced in a study of shared clonotypes between healthy human individuals. Method: immunoSEQ multiplex PCR; TCRdb's copy keeps in-frame clones and lacks some. The sample includes some 1 million clones, 65% to 80% of them seen just once. Sequenced material: memory CD4+ T cells sorted from blood. Subset reported: CD45RA-negative fraction. The receptor source for this set is a man younger than 35 in good health.

J is TRBJ2-3 and V is TRBV5-1, with TRBD1 matching over 9 bases. V lost 4 bases and J lost 5; bases outside the gene matches: 17. The germline V gene encodes CDR1 SGHRS and CDR2 YFSETQ. The CDR3 spans 18 residues. The CDR3 region has the DNA TGCGCCAGCAGCCTGGGGGGGTTTACGGGACAGGGTAAAGATACGCAGTATTTT. This gives the protein CASSLGGFTGQGKDTQYF. The full variable domain, completed using reference TRBV5-1 and TRBJ2-3, is KAGVTQTPRYLIKTRGQQVTLSCSPISGHRSVSWYQQTPGQGLQFLFEYFSETQRNKGNFPGRFSGRQFSNSRSEMNVSTLELGDSALYLCASSLGGFTGQGKDTQYFGPGTRLTVL.

The genes are TRBV19 and TRBJ2-7; TRBD1 or TRBD2 may be the D gene (5 bases each). Trimming took 5 bases from V and 0 from J, leaving 8 bases between them. This CDR3 is 13 amino acids long. The V gene's germline CDR1 is LNHDA and CDR2 SQIVND (reference sequence). CDR3 region: CASSGGFSYEQYF. CDR3 DNA sequence: TGTGCCAGTAGTGGGGGATTCTCCTACGAGCAGTACTTC.

The V gene is TRBV10-3, the J gene TRBJ1-1; D is unresolved. Between the trimmed V and J ends, which lost 6 bases and 0 bases, there was a span of 20 bases. Germline lookup yields CDR1 ENHRY and CDR2 SYGVKD. There are 17 residues in the CDR3. The CDR3 DNA follows: TGTGCCATCAGCTTTAATAAAGAGTGGGAGATGAACACTGAAGCTTTCTTT. This codes for CAISFNKEWEMNTEAFF.

This chain uses TRBV6-5 with TRBJ2-7, with D unclear. There are 15 residues in the CDR3. V lost 6 bases and J 3 bases, leaving 18 bases between the germline ends. The germline V gene encodes CDR1 MNHEY and CDR2 SVGAGI. The CDR3 is CASSSGPLDGYEQYF. The CDR3 coding sequence is TGTGCCAGCAGCTCCGGACCTCTTGATGGCTACGAGCAGTACTTC.